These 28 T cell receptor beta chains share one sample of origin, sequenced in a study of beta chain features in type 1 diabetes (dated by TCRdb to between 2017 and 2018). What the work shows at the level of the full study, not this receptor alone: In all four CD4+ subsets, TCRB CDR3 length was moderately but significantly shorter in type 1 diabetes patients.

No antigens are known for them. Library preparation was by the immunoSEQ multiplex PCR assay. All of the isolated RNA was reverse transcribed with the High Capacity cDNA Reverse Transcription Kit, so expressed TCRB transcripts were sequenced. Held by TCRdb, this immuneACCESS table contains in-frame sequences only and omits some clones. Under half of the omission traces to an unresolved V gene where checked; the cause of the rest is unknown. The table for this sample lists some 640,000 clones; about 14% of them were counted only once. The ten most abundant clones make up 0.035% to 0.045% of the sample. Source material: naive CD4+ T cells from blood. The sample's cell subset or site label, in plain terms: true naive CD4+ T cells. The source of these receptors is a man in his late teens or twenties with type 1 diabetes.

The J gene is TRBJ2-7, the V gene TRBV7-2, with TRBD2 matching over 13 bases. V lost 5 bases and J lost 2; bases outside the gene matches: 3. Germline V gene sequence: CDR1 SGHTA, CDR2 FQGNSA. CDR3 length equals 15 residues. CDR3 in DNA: TGTGCCAGCAGCCCGGGACTAGCGGGAACCTACGAGCAGTACTTC. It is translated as CASSPGLAGTYEQYF.

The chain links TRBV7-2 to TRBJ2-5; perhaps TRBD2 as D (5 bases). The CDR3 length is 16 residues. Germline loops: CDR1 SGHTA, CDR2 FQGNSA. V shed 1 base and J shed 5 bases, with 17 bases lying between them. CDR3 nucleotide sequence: TGTGCCAGCAGCTTAGTATCCGTCGGGGTAGGGGAGACCCAGTACTTC. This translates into CASSLVSVGVGETQYF.

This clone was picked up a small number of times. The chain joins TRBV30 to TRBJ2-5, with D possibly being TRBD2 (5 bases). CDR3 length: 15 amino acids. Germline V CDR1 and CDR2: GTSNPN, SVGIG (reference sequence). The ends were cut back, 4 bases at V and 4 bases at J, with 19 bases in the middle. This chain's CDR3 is CAWNPGLTVPETQYF. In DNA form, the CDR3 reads TGTGCCTGGAACCCCGGACTGACCGTCCCAGAGACCCAGTACTTC.

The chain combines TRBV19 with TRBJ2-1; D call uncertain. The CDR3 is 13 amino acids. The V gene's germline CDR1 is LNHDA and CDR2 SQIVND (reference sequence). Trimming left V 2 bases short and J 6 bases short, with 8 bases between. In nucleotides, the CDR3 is TGTGCCAGTAGTATATCCAGTGGCAATGAGCAGTTCTTC. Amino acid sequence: CASSISSGNEQFF.

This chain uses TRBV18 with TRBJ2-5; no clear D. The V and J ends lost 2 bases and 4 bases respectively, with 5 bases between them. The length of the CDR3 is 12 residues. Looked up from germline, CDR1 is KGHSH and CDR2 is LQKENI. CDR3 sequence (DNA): TGTGCCAGCTCACCAGAGCGAGAGACCCAGTACTTC. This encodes CASSPERETQYF.

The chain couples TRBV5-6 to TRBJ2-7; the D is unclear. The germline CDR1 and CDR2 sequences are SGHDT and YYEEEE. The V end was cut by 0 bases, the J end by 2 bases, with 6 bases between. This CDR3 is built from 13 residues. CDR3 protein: CASSLEAPYEQYF. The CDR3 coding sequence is TGTGCCAGCAGCTTGGAGGCCCCCTACGAGCAGTACTTC.

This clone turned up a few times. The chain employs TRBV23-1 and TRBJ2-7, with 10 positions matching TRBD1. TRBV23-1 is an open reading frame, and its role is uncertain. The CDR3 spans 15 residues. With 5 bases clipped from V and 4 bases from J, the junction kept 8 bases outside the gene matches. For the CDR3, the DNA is TGCGCCAGCAGTAAGTGGGACAGGGGACGGTACGAGCAGTACTTC. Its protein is CASSKWDRGRYEQYF.

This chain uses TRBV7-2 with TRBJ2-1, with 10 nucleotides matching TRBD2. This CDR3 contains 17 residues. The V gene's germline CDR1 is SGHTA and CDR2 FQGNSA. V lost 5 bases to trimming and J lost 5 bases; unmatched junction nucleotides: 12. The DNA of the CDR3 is TGTGCCAGCAGCCCTGGGCCTAGCGGGAGTGGCCACAATGAGCAGTTCTTC. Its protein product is CASSPGPSGSGHNEQFF. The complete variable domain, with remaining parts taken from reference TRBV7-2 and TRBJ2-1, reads GAGVSQSPSNKVTEKGKDVELRCDPISGHTALYWYRQSLGQGLEFLIYFQGNSAPDKSGLPSDRFSAERTGGSVSTLTIQRTQQEDSAVYLCASSPGPSGSGHNEQFFGPGTRLTVL.

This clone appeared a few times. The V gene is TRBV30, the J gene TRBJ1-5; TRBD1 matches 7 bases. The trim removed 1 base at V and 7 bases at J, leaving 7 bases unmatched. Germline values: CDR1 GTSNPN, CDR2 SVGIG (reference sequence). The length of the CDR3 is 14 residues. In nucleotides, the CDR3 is TGTGCCTGGAGTGCGCAACAGGGGTACCAGCCCCAGCATTTT. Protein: CAWSAQQGYQPQHF.

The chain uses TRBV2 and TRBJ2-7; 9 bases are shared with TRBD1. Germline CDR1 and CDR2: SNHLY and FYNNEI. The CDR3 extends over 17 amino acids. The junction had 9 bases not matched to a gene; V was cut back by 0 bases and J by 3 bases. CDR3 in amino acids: CASSEAGKQGAGYEQYF. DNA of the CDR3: TGTGCCAGCAGTGAAGCCGGGAAACAGGGGGCGGGCTACGAGCAGTACTTC.

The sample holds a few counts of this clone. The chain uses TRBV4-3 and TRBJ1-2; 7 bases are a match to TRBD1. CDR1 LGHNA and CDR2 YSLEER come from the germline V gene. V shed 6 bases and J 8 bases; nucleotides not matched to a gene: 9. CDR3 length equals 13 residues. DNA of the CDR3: TGCGCCAGCAGTTATTTGGAAGGGGGCGGCTACACCTTC. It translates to CASSYLEGGGYTF.

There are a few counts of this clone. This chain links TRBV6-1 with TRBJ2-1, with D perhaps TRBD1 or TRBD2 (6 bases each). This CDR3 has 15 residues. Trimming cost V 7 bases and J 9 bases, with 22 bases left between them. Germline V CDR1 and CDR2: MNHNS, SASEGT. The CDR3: CASIRTGTLVGEQFF. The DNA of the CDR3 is TGTGCCAGCATTAGAACAGGGACTTTGGTAGGTGAGCAGTTCTTC.

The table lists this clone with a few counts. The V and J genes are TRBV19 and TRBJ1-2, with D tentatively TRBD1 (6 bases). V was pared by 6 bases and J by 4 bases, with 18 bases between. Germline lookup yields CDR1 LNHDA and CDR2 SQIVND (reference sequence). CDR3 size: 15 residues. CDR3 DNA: TGTGCCAGTAGCCCCCGACAGGCCGACTTCTATGGCTACACCTTC. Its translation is CASSPRQADFYGYTF. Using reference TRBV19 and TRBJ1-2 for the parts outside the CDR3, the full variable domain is DGGITQSPKYLFRKEGQNVTLSCEQNLNHDAMYWYRQDPGQGLRLIYYSQIVNDFQKGDIAEGYSVSREKKESFPLTVTSAQKNPTAFYLCASSPRQADFYGYTFGSGTRLTVV.

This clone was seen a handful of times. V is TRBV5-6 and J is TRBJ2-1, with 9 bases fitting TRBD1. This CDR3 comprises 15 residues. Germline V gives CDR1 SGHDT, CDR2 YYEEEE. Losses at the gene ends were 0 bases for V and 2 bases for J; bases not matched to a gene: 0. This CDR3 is CASSLDRGPYNEQFF. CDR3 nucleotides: TGTGCCAGCAGCTTGGACAGGGGGCCCTACAATGAGCAGTTCTTC.

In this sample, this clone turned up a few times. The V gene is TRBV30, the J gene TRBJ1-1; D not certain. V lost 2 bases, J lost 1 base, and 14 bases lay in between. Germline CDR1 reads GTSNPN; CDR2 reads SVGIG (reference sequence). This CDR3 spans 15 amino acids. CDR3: CAWSSSGAGNTEAFF. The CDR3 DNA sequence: TGTGCCTGGAGTTCCTCTGGTGCGGGGAACACTGAAGCTTTCTTT. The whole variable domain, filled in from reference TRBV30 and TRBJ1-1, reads SQTIHQWPATLVQPVGSPLSLECTVEGTSNPNLYWYRQAAGRGLQLLFYSVGIGQISSEVPQNLSASRPQDRQFILSSKKLLLSDSGFYLCAWSSSGAGNTEAFFGQGTRLTVV.

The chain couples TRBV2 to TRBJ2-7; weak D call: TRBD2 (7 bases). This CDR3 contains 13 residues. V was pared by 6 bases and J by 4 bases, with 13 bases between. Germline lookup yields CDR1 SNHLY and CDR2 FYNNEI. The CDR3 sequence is CASSPQGGYEQYF. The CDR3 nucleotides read TGTGCCAGCAGCCCACAGGGAGGGTACGAGCAGTACTTC. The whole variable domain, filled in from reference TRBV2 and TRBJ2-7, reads EPEVTQTPSHQVTQMGQEVILRCVPISNHLYFYWYRQILGQKVEFLVSFYNNEISEKSEIFDDQFSVERPDGSNFTLKIRSTKLEDSAMYFCASSPQGGYEQYFGPGTRLTVT.

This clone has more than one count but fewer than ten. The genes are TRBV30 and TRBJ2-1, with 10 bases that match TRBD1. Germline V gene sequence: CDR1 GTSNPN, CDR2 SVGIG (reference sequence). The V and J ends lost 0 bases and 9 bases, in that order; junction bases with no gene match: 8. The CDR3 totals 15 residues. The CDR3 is CAWSVLGQGVSEQFF. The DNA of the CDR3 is TGTGCCTGGAGTGTCCTTGGACAGGGGGTTAGTGAGCAGTTCTTC.

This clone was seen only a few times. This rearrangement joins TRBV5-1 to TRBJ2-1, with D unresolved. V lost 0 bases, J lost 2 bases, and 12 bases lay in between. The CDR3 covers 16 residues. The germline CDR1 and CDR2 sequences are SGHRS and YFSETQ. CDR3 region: CASSLVMNSPYNEQFF. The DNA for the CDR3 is TGCGCCAGCAGCTTGGTTATGAACTCCCCCTACAATGAGCAGTTCTTC.

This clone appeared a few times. The CDR3 spells CASSLTLAASTDTQYF. DNA of the CDR3: TGTGCCAGCAGTCTGACACTAGCGGCTAGCACAGATACGCAGTATTTT. This chain uses TRBV27 with TRBJ2-3, with 8 positions matching TRBD2. Germline V gene sequence: CDR1 MNHEY, CDR2 SMNVEV (reference sequence). J lost 0 bases, V lost 5 bases, and 7 bases had no gene match. The CDR3 loop spans 16 amino acids.

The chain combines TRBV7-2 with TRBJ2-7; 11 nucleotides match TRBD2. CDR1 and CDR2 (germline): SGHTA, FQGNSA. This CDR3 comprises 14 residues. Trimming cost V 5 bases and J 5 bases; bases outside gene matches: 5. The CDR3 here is CASSPPSGRNEQYF. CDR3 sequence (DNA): TGTGCCAGCAGCCCCCCTAGCGGGAGGAACGAGCAGTACTTC. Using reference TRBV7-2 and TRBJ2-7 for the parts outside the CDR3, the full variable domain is GAGVSQSPSNKVTEKGKDVELRCDPISGHTALYWYRQSLGQGLEFLIYFQGNSAPDKSGLPSDRFSAERTGGSVSTLTIQRTQQEDSAVYLCASSPPSGRNEQYFGPGTRLTVT.

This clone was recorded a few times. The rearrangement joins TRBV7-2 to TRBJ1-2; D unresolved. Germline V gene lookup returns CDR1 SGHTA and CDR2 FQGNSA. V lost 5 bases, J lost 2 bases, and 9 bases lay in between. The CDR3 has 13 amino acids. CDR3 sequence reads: CASSRGYNYGYTF. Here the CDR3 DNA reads TGTGCCAGCAGCCGTGGGTACAACTATGGCTACACCTTC.

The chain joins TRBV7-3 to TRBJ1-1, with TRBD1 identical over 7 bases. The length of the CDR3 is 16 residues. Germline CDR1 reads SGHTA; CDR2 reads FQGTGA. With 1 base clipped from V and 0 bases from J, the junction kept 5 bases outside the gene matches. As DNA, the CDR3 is TGTGCCAGCAGCTTAAACCAGGGGGGAGTGAACACTGAAGCTTTCTTT. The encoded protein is CASSLNQGGVNTEAFF. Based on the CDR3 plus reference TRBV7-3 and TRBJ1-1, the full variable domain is GAGVSQTPSNKVTEKGKYVELRCDPISGHTALYWYRQSLGQGPEFLIYFQGTGAADDSGLPNDRFFAVRPEGSVSTLKIQRTERGDSAVYLCASSLNQGGVNTEAFFGQGTRLTVV.

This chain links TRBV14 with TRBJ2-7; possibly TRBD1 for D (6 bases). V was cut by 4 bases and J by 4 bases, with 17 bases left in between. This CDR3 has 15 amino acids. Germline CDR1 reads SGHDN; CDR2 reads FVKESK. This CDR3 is CASSPSRQVTYEQYF. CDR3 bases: TGTGCCAGCAGCCCAAGTAGACAGGTTACGTACGAGCAGTACTTC.

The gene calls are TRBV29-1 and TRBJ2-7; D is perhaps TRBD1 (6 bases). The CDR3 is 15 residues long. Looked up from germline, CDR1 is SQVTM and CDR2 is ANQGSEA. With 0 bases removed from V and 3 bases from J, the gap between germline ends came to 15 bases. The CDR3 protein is CSVEDSPTGIYEQYF. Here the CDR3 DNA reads TGCAGCGTTGAAGATTCACCGACAGGAATCTACGAGCAGTACTTC.

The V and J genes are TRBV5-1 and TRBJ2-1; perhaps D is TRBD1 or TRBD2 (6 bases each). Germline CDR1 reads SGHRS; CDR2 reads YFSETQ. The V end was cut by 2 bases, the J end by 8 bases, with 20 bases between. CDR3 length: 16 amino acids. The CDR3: CASSFSRLRGRDEQFF. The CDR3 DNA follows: TGCGCCAGCAGCTTCAGTCGGCTCCGGGGGCGGGATGAGCAGTTCTTC.

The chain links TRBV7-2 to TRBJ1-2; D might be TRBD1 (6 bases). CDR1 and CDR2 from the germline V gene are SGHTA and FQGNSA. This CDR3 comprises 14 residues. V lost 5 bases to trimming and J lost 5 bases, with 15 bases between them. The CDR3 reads CASSMGTNTYGYTF. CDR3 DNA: TGTGCCAGCAGCATGGGGACAAATACTTATGGCTACACCTTC.

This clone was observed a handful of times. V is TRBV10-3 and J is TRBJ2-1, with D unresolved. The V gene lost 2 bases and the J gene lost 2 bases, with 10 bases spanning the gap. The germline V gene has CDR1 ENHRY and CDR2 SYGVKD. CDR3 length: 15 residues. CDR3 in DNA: TGTGCCATCAGTGAGCCCCTAGGAACCTACAATGAGCAGTTCTTC. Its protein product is CAISEPLGTYNEQFF.

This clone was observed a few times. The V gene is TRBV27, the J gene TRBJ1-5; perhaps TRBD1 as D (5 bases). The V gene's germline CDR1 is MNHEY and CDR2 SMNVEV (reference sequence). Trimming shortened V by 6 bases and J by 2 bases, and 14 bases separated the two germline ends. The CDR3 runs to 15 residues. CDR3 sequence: CASRRGTRGNQPQHF. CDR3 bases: TGTGCCAGCAGACGAGGGACGCGGGGCAATCAGCCCCAGCATTTT.